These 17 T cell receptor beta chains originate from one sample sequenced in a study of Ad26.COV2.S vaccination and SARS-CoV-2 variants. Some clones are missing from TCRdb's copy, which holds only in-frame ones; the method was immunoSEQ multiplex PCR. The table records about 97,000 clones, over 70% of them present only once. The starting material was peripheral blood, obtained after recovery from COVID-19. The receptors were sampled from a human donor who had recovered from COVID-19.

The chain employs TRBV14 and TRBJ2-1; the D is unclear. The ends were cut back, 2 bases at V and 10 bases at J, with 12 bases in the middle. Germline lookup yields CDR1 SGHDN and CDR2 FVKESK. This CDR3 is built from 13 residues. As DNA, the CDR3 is TGTGCCAGCAGCCAACTCCCGGTGGGCGAGCAGTTCTTC. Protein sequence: CASSQLPVGEQFF.

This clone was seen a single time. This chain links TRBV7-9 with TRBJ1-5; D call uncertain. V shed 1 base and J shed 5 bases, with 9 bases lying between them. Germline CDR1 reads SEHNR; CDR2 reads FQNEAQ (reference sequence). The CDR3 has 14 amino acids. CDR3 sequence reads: CASSLGAGDQPQHF. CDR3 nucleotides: TGTGCCAGCAGCTTAGGAGCAGGAGATCAGCCCCAGCATTTT.

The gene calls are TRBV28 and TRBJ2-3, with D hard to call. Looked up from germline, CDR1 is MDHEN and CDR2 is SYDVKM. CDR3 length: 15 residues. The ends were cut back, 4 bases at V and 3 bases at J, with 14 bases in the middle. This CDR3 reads CASSSDTFRTDTQYF. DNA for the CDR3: TGTGCCAGCAGTTCAGACACCTTCAGAACAGATACGCAGTATTTT.

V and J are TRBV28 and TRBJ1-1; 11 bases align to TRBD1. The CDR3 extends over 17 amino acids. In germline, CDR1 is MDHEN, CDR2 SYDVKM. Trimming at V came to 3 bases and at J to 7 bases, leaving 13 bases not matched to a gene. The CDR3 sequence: CASSFPPTGQGAVEAFF. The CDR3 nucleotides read TGTGCCAGCAGTTTTCCCCCGACCGGACAGGGGGCAGTTGAAGCTTTCTTT.

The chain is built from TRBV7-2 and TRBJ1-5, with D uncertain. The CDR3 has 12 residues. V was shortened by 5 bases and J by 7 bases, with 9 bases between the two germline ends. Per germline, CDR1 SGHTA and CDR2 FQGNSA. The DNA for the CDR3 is TGTGCCAGCAGCCCCCGCGGGCAGCCCCAGCATTTT. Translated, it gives CASSPRGQPQHF.

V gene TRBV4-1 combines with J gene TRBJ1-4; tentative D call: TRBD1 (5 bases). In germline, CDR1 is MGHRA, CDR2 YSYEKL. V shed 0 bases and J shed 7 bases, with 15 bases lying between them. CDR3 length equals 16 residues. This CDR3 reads CASSQEQAGSGEKLFF. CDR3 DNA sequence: TGCGCCAGCAGCCAAGAGCAGGCAGGGAGTGGTGAAAAACTGTTTTTT.

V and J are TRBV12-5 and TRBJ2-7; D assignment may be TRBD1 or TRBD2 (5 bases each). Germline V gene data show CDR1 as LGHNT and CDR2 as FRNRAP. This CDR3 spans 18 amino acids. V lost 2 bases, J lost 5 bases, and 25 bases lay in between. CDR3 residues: CASGLWGSGSPGLDEQYF. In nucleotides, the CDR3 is TGTGCTAGTGGTTTGTGGGGGTCGGGGTCCCCTGGTCTGGACGAGCAGTACTTC.

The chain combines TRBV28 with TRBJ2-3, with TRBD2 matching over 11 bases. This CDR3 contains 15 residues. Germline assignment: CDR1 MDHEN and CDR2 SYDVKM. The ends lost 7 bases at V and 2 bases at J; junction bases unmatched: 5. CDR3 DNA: TGTGCCAGCACCCGTAGCGGGGGGGACACAGATACGCAGTATTTT. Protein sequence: CASTRSGGDTDTQYF.

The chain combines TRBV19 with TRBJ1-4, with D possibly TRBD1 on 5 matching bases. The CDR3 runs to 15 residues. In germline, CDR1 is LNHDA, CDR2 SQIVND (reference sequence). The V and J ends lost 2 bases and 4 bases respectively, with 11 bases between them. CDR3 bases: TGTGCCAGTAGTATAATGGGGGGAATTAATGAAAAACTGTTTTTT. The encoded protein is CASSIMGGINEKLFF.

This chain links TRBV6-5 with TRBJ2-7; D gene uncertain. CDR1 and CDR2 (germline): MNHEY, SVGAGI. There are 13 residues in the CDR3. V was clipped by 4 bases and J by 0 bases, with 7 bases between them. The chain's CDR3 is CASSSTPSYEQYF. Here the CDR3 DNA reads TGTGCCAGCAGTTCGACACCCTCCTACGAGCAGTACTTC.

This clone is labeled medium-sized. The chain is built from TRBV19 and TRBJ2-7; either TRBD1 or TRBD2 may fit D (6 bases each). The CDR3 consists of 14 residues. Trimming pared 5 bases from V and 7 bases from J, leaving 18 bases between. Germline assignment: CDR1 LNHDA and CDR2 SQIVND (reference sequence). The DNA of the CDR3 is TGTGCCAGTAGTGCGGAAGGGGGGCGGACAGAGCAGTACTTC. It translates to CASSAEGGRTEQYF.

Written as DNA, the CDR3 is TGTGCCAGCAGTGGAAGCGAGGGGAGCGATGACACAGATACGCAGTATTTT. It is translated as CASSGSEGSDDTDTQYF. The rearrangement links TRBV6-4 to TRBJ2-3; either TRBD1 or TRBD2 may supply D (5 bases each). Germline assignment: CDR1 MRHNA and CDR2 SNTAGT. This CDR3 is 17 amino acids long. Trimming removed 4 bases from V and 2 bases from J, with 19 bases in between.

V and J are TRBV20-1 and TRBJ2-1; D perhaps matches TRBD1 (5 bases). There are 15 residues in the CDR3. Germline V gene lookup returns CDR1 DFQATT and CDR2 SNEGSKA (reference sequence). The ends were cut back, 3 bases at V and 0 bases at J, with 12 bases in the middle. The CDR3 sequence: CSASVGVGSYNEQFF. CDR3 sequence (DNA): TGCAGTGCTAGTGTAGGGGTTGGCTCCTACAATGAGCAGTTCTTC.

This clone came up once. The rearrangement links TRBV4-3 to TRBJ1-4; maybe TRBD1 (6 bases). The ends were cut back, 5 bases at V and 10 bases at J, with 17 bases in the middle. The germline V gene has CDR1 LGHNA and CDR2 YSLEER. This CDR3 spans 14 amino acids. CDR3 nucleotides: TGCGCCAGCAGCTCCGAAGGGGGGGGCAGAAAACTGTTTTTT. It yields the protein CASSSEGGGRKLFF.

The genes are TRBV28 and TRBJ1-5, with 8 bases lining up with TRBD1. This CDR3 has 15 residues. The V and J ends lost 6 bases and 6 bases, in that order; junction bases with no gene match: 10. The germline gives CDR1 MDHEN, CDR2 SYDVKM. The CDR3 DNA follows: TGTGCCAGCAGACCCAGCACACAGGGGGTTCAGCCCCAGCATTTT. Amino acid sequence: CASRPSTQGVQPQHF.

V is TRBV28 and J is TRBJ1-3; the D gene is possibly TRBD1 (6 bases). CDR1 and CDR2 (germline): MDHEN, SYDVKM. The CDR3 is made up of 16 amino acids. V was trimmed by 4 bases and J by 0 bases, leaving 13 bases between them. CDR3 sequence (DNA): TGTGCCAGCAGTTCACCGGGGGGGCCCTCTGGAAACACCATATATTTT. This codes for CASSSPGGPSGNTIYF. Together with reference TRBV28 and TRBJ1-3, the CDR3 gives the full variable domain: DVKVTQSSRYLVKRTGEKVFLECVQDMDHENMFWYRQDPGLGLRLIYFSYDVKMKEKGDIPEGYSVSREKKERFSLILESASTNQTSMYLCASSSPGGPSGNTIYFGEGSWLTVV.

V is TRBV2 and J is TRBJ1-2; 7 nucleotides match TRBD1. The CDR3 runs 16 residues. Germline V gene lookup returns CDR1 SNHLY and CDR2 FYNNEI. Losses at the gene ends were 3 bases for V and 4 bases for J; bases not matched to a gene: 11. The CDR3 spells CASSELDRVKGYGYTF. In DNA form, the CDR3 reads TGTGCCAGCAGTGAGCTTGACAGGGTTAAGGGCTATGGCTACACCTTC.